The T cell receptor beta chain under discussion was sequenced for a study of T cells in localized non-small cell lung cancer. Findings and limits, study-wide: Higher adjacent-lung clonality was associated with shorter survival. Uninvolved adjacent lung showed higher T cell clonality than tumor.

Turning to this clone: Its target is not known.

Sequencing was performed with immunoSEQ multiplex PCR; in TCRdb, only in-frame clones are kept and a portion is missing. This table has some 2,000 clones, just under 30% appearing once. V trimming: 6 bases; J trimming: 8 bases; junction bases outside the gene matches: 2. Germline assignment: CDR1 MNHGY and CDR2 SAAAGT. This CDR3 spans 12 amino acids. This clonotype was obtained from a man aged 35 to 69 with stage I lung adenocarcinoma. The sequencing here drew on normal lung tissue next to the tumor, taken before any cancer treatment. This chain uses TRBV6-8 with TRBJ1-4; 8 nucleotides line up with TRBD1. The CDR3 nucleotides read TGTGCCAGCAGCGGGGACAGGGAAAAACTGTTTTTT. Translating it yields CASSGDREKLFF.